Sequencing of this T cell receptor beta chain was carried out in a study of cytomegalovirus exposure and HLA in healthy donors (dated by TCRdb to between 2016 and 2019). Broadly, across the study: An earlier analysis of approximately 590 of the donors reported approximately 270 Gb of sequence data and around 110 million unique TCR beta sequences from some 180 million T cells. An early release that covered 640 HLA-typed donors contained approximately 300 gigabases of sequencing data and 65 million to 100 million unique TCR sequences. Of the roughly 400 genotyped donors, around 81% fell in the genetic ancestry cluster associated with self-reported Caucasian donors. The study aimed to test whether cataloging public T cell receptors could reveal signatures of past pathogen exposure. The T cell repertoires of several hundred subjects were profiled by immunosequencing and related to cytomegalovirus serostatus. A separate validation cohort of approximately 130 different subjects was used in addition to the approximately 700-subject first cohort. To predict cytomegalovirus infection status, the study combined high-throughput TCR immunosequencing, statistical association of individual TCRs with disease status, and machine learning. A later analysis re-analyzed previously published TCR beta repertoires from approximately 700 donors and added high-resolution HLA genotyping to study TCR occurrence patterns. The later analysis used no new phenotypic data to find candidate immune exposures, relying instead on TCR beta sequences and their occurrence across donors. In an earlier analysis of a few hundred of the donors, high-throughput TCR beta sequencing was used to judge whether each TCR beta V gene segment behaved as functional or pseudogenic. Donor age, sex, ethnicity and CMV serostatus were compiled alongside the repertoire data. A later genetic analysis took genome-wide SNP genotypes for about 55% of the 666 donors and used that subset as a discovery cohort. Every discovery cohort repertoire had been produced on one sequencing platform. Both class I and class II loci were covered by HLA typing, at four-digit resolution. The number of donors typed differed by locus, with 629-630 for A, B, C, DRB1 and DQB1, 522 for DQA1, nearly 610 for DPA1, and some 440 for DPB1. Because of strong linkage in the cohort, five DR-DQ haplotypes were treated as single units for association and clustering. Among about 410 genotyped donors of the cohort, an average of around 250,000 unique TCR beta nucleotide sequences was sequenced per donor, of which about 18% were non-productive. General conclusions and limits of the study: Most TCR sequences were seen in very few donors, while some public TCRs were found in many individuals. A few of the identified cytomegalovirus-associated TCR beta chains were confirmed in vitro to be specific for cytomegalovirus antigens. It was suggested by the authors that the approach could potentially be generalized to other disease states and immunological phenotypes. For the cohort, immune exposure information was limited to CMV serostatus. A further reported finding was that TCR beta sequences accurately predicted the HLA-A and HLA-B alleles for most subjects in the first cohort. Because the 87-base-pair reads could not distinguish some IMGT-functional V segments, including TRBV6-2 and TRBV6-3, those segments were excluded. A cluster of highly shared sequence variants was judged likely to represent a technical artifact of the sequencing pipeline. In a later analysis, most CMV-associated TCR beta chains were found to appear HLA-restricted, with HLA associations seemingly driven largely by CMV exposure. In this cohort, only TCR beta chains were sequenced, and detectable features were limited by the absence of alpha or paired-chain data. According to a later genetic analysis, donors in an Asian-associated ancestry cluster had fewer N-insertions in productive TCRs than the roughly 670-donor mean. Correlated functional status among segregating V segments might reflect linkage disequilibrium, but an unknown experimental factor could not be ruled out. The classifier was reported to diagnose cytomegalovirus status with high specificity and sensitivity in both the original and validation cohorts. Because HLA typing was missing for some donors at each locus, association tests included only the typed subset. Sequencing depth was assumed to be roughly uniform across donors in the presence/absence analyses, though that assumption may not hold. An earlier analysis of 587 of the donors showed that most TCR beta V segments appeared in productive rearrangements either about 87% or about 30% of the time, which broadly matched IMGT annotations. A later analysis found that HLA-associated TCR beta chains were more clonally expanded and had lower generation probabilities than equally common non-associated chains. The study listed 150 to 200 TCR beta chains as associated with cytomegalovirus. Strong co-occurrence of HLA alleles, especially DR and DQ, made assigning TCR associations to individual alleles difficult. Several of the top co-occurrence clusters appeared to be linked to parvovirus B19, influenza, CMV and Epstein-Barr virus, according to a later analysis. According to a later analysis, TCR association rates differed among HLA loci, with DRB1 alleles showing the most associated TCRs and HLA-C alleles showing the fewest. Because counts were too low, seventeen rarely observed V segments, including chromosome 9 orphons, were excluded from the earlier analysis of around 640 of the donors. Specific HLA alleles were associated with 18,000 or so TCR beta sequences at a false discovery rate of 0.05 in a later analysis. A later genetic analysis associated a missense DCLRE1C variant with V-gene and J-gene trimming of TCR beta chains, and an independent cohort replicated the association.

V lost 7 bases and J lost 1 base, and the count of bases not matched to a germline gene is 4. Per the germline V gene, SNHLY is the CDR1 and FYNNEI is the CDR2. There are 14 amino acids in the CDR3, from cysteine to phenylalanine inclusive. The only DNA kept is the CDR3, 42 bases in frame from the first base. The cohort consisted of 650 to 850 healthy bone marrow donors. Cohort members were all nominally healthy when sampled, although unrecorded immune exposures were likely present. The donor tested CMV seronegative, placing the donor among the 352 seronegative members of the cohort. Every donor gave a peripheral blood sample, and the peripheral blood mononuclear cells from that sample were used for TCR beta sequencing. Genomic DNA extraction from the blood cell samples was performed with the Qiagen DNeasy Blood Extraction Kit. Details on this clone: Its antigen is not yet known. No base quality values were provided; no much bigger clone lies one nucleotide off.

The library came from the immunoSEQ multiplex PCR assay. The multiplex PCR relied on a mix of 60 forward primers for TCR Vbeta segments and 13 reverse primers for TCR Jbeta segments. Amplification of the CDR3 region of rearranged TCR beta genes was performed with a multiplex PCR assay on genomic DNA. The Illumina HiSeq System was used to sequence the amplified TCR beta libraries as 87-base-pair reads. Concerning the study's data processing: In a later analysis, around 80 million unique TCR beta chains were counted across the 666 repertoires, and approximately 11 million of these chains were shared by at least two donors. To remove PCR and sequencing errors, raw reads were error-corrected and collapsed into unique sequences using a nearest-neighbor algorithm that merged closely related sequences. V, D and J gene segments were assigned by aligning CDR3 sequences to IMGT reference sequences. Each retained sequence needed at least a six-nucleotide match to both a V gene segment and a J gene segment. Rearrangements were called productive when the CDR3 lacked stop codons and stayed in frame with V and J; all others were non-productive. CDR3 was defined by IMGT convention, running from the second conserved V-encoded cysteine to the conserved J-encoded phenylalanine. In an earlier analysis of around 540 of the donors, sequences lacking an unambiguous match to a single V gene segment were excluded. In an earlier analysis of 587 of the donors, a V segment was called functional when productive rearrangements were above 56.7%, and segregating when the standard deviation between donors exceeded 5%. To diagnose cytomegalovirus status from the catalog of TCR beta chain sequences, a statistical classification framework was built. In a later analysis, TCR nucleotide sequences were compared against IMGT/GENE-DB human TR gene sequences so that V and J genes could be assigned. In a later analysis, CDR3 sequences and most-parsimonious VDJ recombination scenarios were assigned using the TCRdist pipeline. In a later analysis, every TCR beta chain was defined by the combination of its CDR3 amino acid sequence and its V-gene family, and reads without a unique V-gene family were dropped. To address suspected cross-contamination and a sequencing artifact, a later analysis removed around 600 highly shared, low-generation-probability nucleotide sequences. A later analysis calculated a clonal expansion index for each public chain from normalized within-repertoire ranks of inferred template counts. Generation probabilities in a later analysis came from a VDJ recombination model fitted to out-of-frame rearrangements, and those results were checked against IGoR. In a later analysis, TCR-TCR, TCR-HLA and TCR-CMV co-occurrence was scored with hypergeometric tests, and a repertoire-size bias correction was applied to TCR pairs. In a later analysis, false discovery rates were estimated by permuting HLA or CMV assignments 20 times. In a later analysis, co-occurring TCRs were grouped using DBSCAN, with TCRdist sequence similarity added in when clustering inside HLA-allele-positive subsets. For co-occurrence clustering, repertoires with fewer than 30,000 or more than 120,000 public chains were excluded, along with roughly 5 repertoires with anomalous nucleotide sharing. Here the immuneACCESS table is served through TCRdb, limited to in-frame sequences with V and J called. Missing clones are a known gap in these copies; in checked studies unresolved V genes cover under half, and the rest lacks a known reason. That table gives V, J and clone size, and the DNA gave D and trimming. In this sample the table shows over 60,000 clones, roughly four fifths of which occur a single time. Clones ranked in the top ten supply under 15% of the sample.

The chain joins TRBV2 to TRBJ2-3; TRBD2 agrees with 8 junctional bases. Material for sequencing was PBMCs. This TCR derives from a man between 65 and 85 years old in good health and CMV-seronegative. The CDR3 protein: CASKSGGGTDTQYF. The DNA is as follows: TGTGCCAGCAAAAGCGGGGGAGGCACAGATACGCAGTATTTT.